The sequence of this T cell receptor beta chain was determined in a study of T cells after yellow fever vaccination. Study-level findings and limits: Weaker in magnitude, the secondary response showed a faster peak on day 5 versus 15. Shared CD4/CD8 clonotypes were a small share, likely from convergent recombination. Reappearance after the booster was observed for most primary-vaccination clones (about 96% CD4, roughly 88% CD8).

The CDR3 spans 14 residues. The 5'RACE template-switching step produced TCR cDNA and added a universal primer site and UMIs. TCRdb itself ran the 5' RACE reads through MiXCR, one entry per CDR3 protein. The data hold about 630,000 distinct CDR3 sequences, with 9% to 15% observed a single time. Comments on this clonotype: Its antigen is unidentified. A junction end diverges from the germline sequence, so it may reflect a read error.

Sample: PBMCs, taken on the day of the yellow fever booster vaccination. The chain recombines TRBV12-3 or TRBV12-4 with TRBJ2-7; 9 bases are a match to TRBD2. The source of this sequence is a young man who received the YFV17D yellow fever vaccine. CDR3 nucleotide sequence: TGTGCCAGCAGTTCTAGCGGGACTGGTTACGAGCTGTACTTC. Translated, it gives CASSSSGTGYELYF.